A single T cell receptor beta chain is shown here with its context. Antigen unknown. The data were obtained in a study of beta chain features in type 1 diabetes. General observations from the study: VDJ junctions from type 1 diabetes patients carried fewer insertions and larger deletions. Moderate but significant shortening of TCRB CDR3s was recorded in all four CD4+ subsets from Type 1 diabetes patients.

Sequenced material consisted of expressed TCRB transcripts (all of the isolated RNA was reverse transcribed). The study sequenced naive, central memory and regulatory T cell samples to an average of about 3.57 million reads. The assay was immunoSEQ multiplex PCR, and TCRdb's table has in-frame clones only and misses some. The sample lists 300,000 to 400,000 clones; 6.5% to 10% were seen once. The TCR comes from a young woman in good health. Sequenced sample: central memory CD4+ T cells from blood.

The CDR3 sequence: CASSLSSSTSGKREQFF. The CDR3 nucleotides read TGTGCCAGCAGCTTATCTTCGTCGACTAGCGGGAAACGAGAGCAGTTCTTC. J is TRBJ2-1 and V is TRBV7-8; TRBD2 agrees at 11 bases. The J segment lost 10 bases and the V segment lost 2 bases, leaving 13 bases of the junction unmatched. The germline gives CDR1 SGHVS, CDR2 FQNEAQ. This CDR3 comprises 17 residues.